These T cell receptor beta chains were read from a single sample in a study of radiation and T cells in renal cell carcinoma. The data were produced by immunoSEQ multiplex PCR, yet TCRdb's version contains in-frame clones alone and is incomplete. The sample lists around 170,000 clones, about 85% occurring once. The sequences come from blood, collected from a patient whose treatment included radiotherapy and nephrectomy. The receptors derive from a woman in her fifties or sixties with renal cell carcinoma. The CDR3 runs from the conserved cysteine through the conserved F or W. The D gene is left open where the match is weak. Size is omitted from some rows. Given values are once, few, many or a class for expanded clones.

d_call	cdr3_length	clone_size	j_call	v_call	cdr3_aa	cdr3_nt
-	16	-	TRBJ1-3	TRBV5-1	CASSLVGVSSGNTIYF	TGCGCCAGCAGCTTGGTCGGGGTTAGCTCTGGAAACACCATATATTTT
-	13	-	TRBJ1-5	TRBV19	CASSPRTEQPQHF	TGTGCCAGTAGTCCCCGGACGGAGCAGCCCCAGCATTTT
-	13	-	TRBJ2-7	TRBV29-1	CSGRGDTSYEQYF	TGCAGCGGGCGAGGGGACACATCCTACGAGCAGTACTTC
-	14	-	TRBJ1-5	TRBV7-2	CASSLVAVNQPQHF	TGTGCCAGCAGCTTAGTTGCGGTTAATCAGCCCCAGCATTTT
-	16	-	TRBJ1-1	TRBV11-2	CASSSPNTGEFTEAFF	TGTGCCAGCAGCTCTCCGAACACCGGGGAGTTCACTGAAGCTTTCTTT
-	15	-	TRBJ1-2	TRBV15	CATSRDRGTNYGYTF	TGTGCCACCAGCAGAGATCGAGGAACCAACTATGGCTACACCTTC
TRBD1	15	-	TRBJ1-5	TRBV30	CAWSLPGGVYQPQHF	TGTGCCTGGAGCTTACCAGGGGGCGTTTATCAGCCCCAGCATTTT
-	14	-	TRBJ1-1	TRBV10-3	CASMVGRAGARAFF	TGTGCCAGCATGGTGGGACGTGCGGGGGCGCGAGCTTTCTTT
-	14	-	TRBJ2-7	TRBV28	CASSLQGSSSEQYF	TGTGCCAGCAGTTTACAGGGGTCTTCGAGTGAGCAGTACTTC
-	15	-	TRBJ1-5	TRBV5-1	CASSLAGSENQPQHF	TGCGCCAGCAGCTTGGCAGGGTCGGAAAATCAGCCCCAGCATTTT
TRBD1	15	-	TRBJ1-2	TRBV9	CASSVPGTGIGGYTF	TGTGCCAGCAGCGTTCCCGGGACAGGGATTGGTGGCTACACCTTC
TRBD1	13	-	TRBJ1-2	TRBV9	CASSPGQGLGYTF	TGTGCCAGCAGCCCGGGACAGGGCCTAGGCTACACCTTC
-	14	-	TRBJ1-3	TRBV7-2	CASSLGGPQETIYF	TGTGCCAGCAGCTTAGGGGGACCCCAGGAGACCATATATTTT
-	15	-	TRBJ2-1	TRBV12-5	CASGLVQGYYNEQFF	TGTGCTAGTGGTTTGGTACAAGGTTACTACAATGAGCAGTTCTTC
TRBD1	14	-	TRBJ2-3	TRBV6-1	CASSPGTGVDTQYF	TGTGCCAGCAGTCCCGGGACAGGGGTAGATACGCAGTATTTT
TRBD1	15	-	TRBJ2-1	TRBV6-6	CASSYEGGDYNEQFF	TGTGCCAGCAGTTACGAAGGGGGCGACTACAATGAGCAGTTCTTC
TRBD2	14	once	TRBJ2-7	TRBV5-6	CASSFISGEYEQYF	TGTGCCAGCAGCTTCATTAGCGGGGAATACGAGCAGTACTTC
TRBD2	13	-	TRBJ2-1	TRBV9	CASSKGTSNEQFF	TGTGCCAGCAGCAAAGGGACTAGCAATGAGCAGTTCTTC
-	14	-	TRBJ1-3	TRBV6-5	CASRQGANGNTIYF	TGTGCCAGCAGACAAGGGGCGAATGGAAACACCATATATTTT
-	13	-	TRBJ1-1	TRBV4-3	CASSQALGTEAFF	TGCGCCAGCAGCCAAGCGCTGGGCACTGAAGCTTTCTTT
TRBD2	15	-	TRBJ2-1	TRBV10-1	CASSDSSGGLDEQFF	TGCGCCAGCAGTGATTCTAGCGGGGGTTTGGATGAGCAGTTCTTC
TRBD1	15	-	TRBJ2-7	TRBV6-5	CASSRSGTASYEQYF	TGTGCCAGCAGTAGATCCGGGACAGCCTCCTACGAGCAGTACTTC
TRBD1	15	-	TRBJ1-4	TRBV9	CASSARGTSSEKLFF	TGTGCCAGCAGCGCCAGGGGGACCTCCTCGGAAAAACTGTTTTTT
-	17	-	TRBJ1-4	TRBV30	CAWSSGQNFATNEKLFF	TGTGCCTGGAGCTCCGGACAGAACTTTGCAACTAATGAAAAACTGTTTTTT
TRBD1	14	-	TRBJ2-7	TRBV27	CASIQTGTGGEQYF	TGTGCCAGCATCCAGACCGGGACAGGGGGCGAGCAGTACTTC
-	14	few	TRBJ1-1	TRBV5-4	CASSLVEENTEAFF	TGTGCCAGCAGCTTGGTCGAAGAAAACACTGAAGCTTTCTTT
TRBD2	14	-	TRBJ2-1	TRBV5-1	CASSLALAGNEQFF	TGCGCCAGCAGCTTGGCCCTAGCGGGTAATGAGCAGTTCTTC
TRBD1	15	-	TRBJ1-1	TRBV6-5	CASSYYRGLNTEAFF	TGTGCCAGCAGTTACTACAGGGGGCTCAACACTGAAGCTTTCTTT
TRBD2	15	-	TRBJ2-7	TRBV6-5	CASRKPLAGKYEQYF	TGTGCCAGCAGAAAACCCCTAGCGGGGAAGTACGAGCAGTACTTC
-	14	-	TRBJ2-7	TRBV13	CASSLGGAAAEQYF	TGTGCCAGCAGCTTGGGGGGAGCCGCCGCCGAGCAGTACTTC
TRBD1	17	-	TRBJ2-5	TRBV19	CASSTGSGTVFQKTQYF	TGTGCCAGTAGTACAGGATCCGGGACAGTCTTCCAAAAGACCCAGTACTTC
-	11	many	TRBJ1-1	TRBV10-2	CASTQGNEAFF	TGCGCCAGCACCCAGGGGAATGAAGCTTTCTTT
TRBD1	17	-	TRBJ2-1	TRBV2	CASTRSTGTGEHNEQFF	TGTGCCAGCACTCGATCAACCGGGACAGGGGAGCACAATGAGCAGTTCTTC
-	17	-	TRBJ1-3	TRBV7-9	CASSLETGVGTGNTIYF	TGTGCCAGCAGCTTAGAAACCGGGGTTGGGACTGGAAACACCATATATTTT
TRBD1	14	once	TRBJ2-3	TRBV5-4	CASSFDRGSDTQYF	TGTGCCAGCAGCTTCGACAGGGGGAGCGATACGCAGTATTTT
-	14	-	TRBJ1-1	TRBV5-1	CASSLRLGNTEAFF	TGCGCCAGCAGCCTGCGATTGGGGAACACTGAAGCTTTCTTT
TRBD2	16	-	TRBJ2-3	TRBV5-1	CASSLVMGGTTDTQYF	TGCGCCAGCAGCTTGGTTATGGGGGGGACCACAGATACGCAGTATTTT
-	12	-	TRBJ2-5	TRBV7-9	CASRWIQETQYF	TGTGCCAGCCGGTGGATCCAAGAGACCCAGTACTTC
-	13	few	TRBJ1-2	TRBV7-9	CASTIAGSYGYTF	TGTGCCAGCACCATCGCCGGGAGCTATGGCTACACCTTC
-	13	-	TRBJ1-1	TRBV14	CASSIGGNTEAFF	TGTGCCAGCAGCATAGGAGGGAACACTGAAGCTTTCTTT
-	13	-	TRBJ1-5	TRBV4-3	CASSQDSDQPQHF	TGCGCCAGCAGCCAAGATTCCGATCAGCCCCAGCATTTT
-	16	-	TRBJ1-2	TRBV4-1	CASLGPDSERVYGYTF	TGCGCCAGCTTGGGCCCAGACAGTGAGAGAGTCTATGGCTACACCTTC
TRBD2	14	few	TRBJ2-2	TRBV15	CATSRGLAFGELFF	TGTGCCACCAGCAGAGGACTAGCCTTTGGGGAGCTGTTTTTT
TRBD2	15	-	TRBJ2-5	TRBV11-2	CASSSRLAGVETQYF	TGTGCCAGCAGCTCCAGACTAGCGGGGGTAGAGACCCAGTACTTC
-	14	-	TRBJ1-3	TRBV11-2	CASSLQIAGNTIYF	TGTGCCAGCAGCTTACAGATCGCTGGAAACACCATATATTTT
-	14	-	TRBJ1-4	TRBV6-1	CASSEGPVAGKLFF	TGTGCCAGCAGTGAAGGGCCTGTGGCGGGGAAACTGTTTTTT
-	15	-	TRBJ1-1	TRBV6-5	CASRRGAPENTEAFF	TGTGCCAGCCGACGGGGGGCGCCGGAGAACACTGAAGCTTTCTTT
-	14	-	TRBJ2-5	TRBV9	CASSVAPEGETQYF	TGTGCCAGCAGCGTAGCTCCTGAAGGCGAGACCCAGTACTTC
-	14	-	TRBJ2-3	TRBV14	CASSKQPSTDTQYF	TGTGCCAGCAGCAAACAACCGAGCACAGATACGCAGTATTTT
-	13	-	TRBJ1-2	TRBV10-3	CAISEPDSYGYTF	TGTGCCATCAGTGAGCCCGACAGTTATGGCTACACCTTC
-	12	-	TRBJ2-1	TRBV14	CASSQVANEQFF	TGTGCCAGCAGCCAAGTGGCCAATGAGCAGTTCTTC
-	12	-	TRBJ2-1	TRBV5-1	CASSLVADEQFF	TGCGCCAGCAGCTTGGTCGCGGATGAGCAGTTCTTC
TRBD1	16	-	TRBJ2-1	TRBV19	CASSAHRDRGGDEQFF	TGTGCCAGTAGTGCACACCGGGACAGGGGTGGCGATGAGCAGTTCTTC
-	12	-	TRBJ2-7	TRBV7-9	CASSLVGYEQYF	TGTGCCAGCAGCTTAGTTGGGTACGAGCAGTACTTC
-	14	-	TRBJ2-7	TRBV7-2	CASSSTRGAYEQYF	TGTGCCAGCAGCTCTACAAGGGGAGCGTACGAGCAGTACTTC